This TCR beta chain was captured in a study of vaccination and CD4 T cells after COVID-19. Study as a whole: Six male and four female convalescents took part, two of them Hispanic.

Notes on the study in general: In convalescent patients, 304 of 307 vaccine-specific clones were mono-reactive for SARS-CoV-2 spike.

CD4+ T cells that had been cultured provided DNA sequenced with the Oncomine TCR Beta short-read assay. TCRdb fed the PCR reads into MiXCR, producing one record per CDR3 protein. The sample consists of 10,000 to 15,000 distinct CDR3 sequences, 45% of them appearing once. Treatment indicated: approximately nine-day PBMC culture with coronavirus spike peptide pools or control peptides (ViraFEST assay). With 2 bases removed from V and 1 base from J, the gap between germline ends came to 6 bases. This CDR3 is 14 amino acids long. In germline, CDR1 is MGHDK, CDR2 SYGVNS. This clonotype was observed a few times. Its cognate antigen is unknown.

The V gene is TRBV25-1, the J gene TRBJ1-3; D call uncertain. The source of this sequence is a human donor with COVID-19. Material: cultured CD4+ T cells from blood, obtained after SARS-CoV-2 vaccination. The CDR3 spells CASSEERSGNTIYF. As DNA, the CDR3 is TGTGCCAGCAGTGAAGAGCGGTCTGGAAACACCATATATTTT.